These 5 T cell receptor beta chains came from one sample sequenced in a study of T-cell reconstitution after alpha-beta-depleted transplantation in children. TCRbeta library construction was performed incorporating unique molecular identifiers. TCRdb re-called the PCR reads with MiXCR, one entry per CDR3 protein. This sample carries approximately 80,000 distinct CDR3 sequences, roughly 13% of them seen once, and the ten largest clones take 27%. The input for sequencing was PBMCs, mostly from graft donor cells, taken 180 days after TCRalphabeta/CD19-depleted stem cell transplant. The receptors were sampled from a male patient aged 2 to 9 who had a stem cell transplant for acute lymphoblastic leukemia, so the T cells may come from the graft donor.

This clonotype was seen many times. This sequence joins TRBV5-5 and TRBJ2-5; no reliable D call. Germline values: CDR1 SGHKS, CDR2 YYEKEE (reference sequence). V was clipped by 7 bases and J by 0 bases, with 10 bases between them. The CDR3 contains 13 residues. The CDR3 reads CASHPLYQETQYF. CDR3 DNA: TGTGCCAGCCATCCCCTGTACCAAGAGACCCAGTACTTC.

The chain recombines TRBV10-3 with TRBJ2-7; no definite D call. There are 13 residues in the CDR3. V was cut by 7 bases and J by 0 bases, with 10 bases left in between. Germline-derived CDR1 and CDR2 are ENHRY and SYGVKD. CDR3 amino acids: CAITTGPSYEQYF. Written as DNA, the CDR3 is TGTGCCATCACTACGGGTCCCTCCTACGAGCAGTACTTC.

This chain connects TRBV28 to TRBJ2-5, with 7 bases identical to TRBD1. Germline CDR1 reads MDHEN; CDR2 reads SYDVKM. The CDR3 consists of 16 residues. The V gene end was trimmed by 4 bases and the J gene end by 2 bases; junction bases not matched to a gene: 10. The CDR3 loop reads CASSSPGTVKQETQYF. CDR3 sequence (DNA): TGTGCCAGCAGTTCCCCCGGGACAGTTAAACAAGAGACCCAGTACTTC.

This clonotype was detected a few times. The CDR3 reads CSARVAGVYEQYF. Written as DNA, the CDR3 is TGCAGTGCTAGAGTAGCGGGTGTTTACGAGCAGTACTTC. The gene calls are TRBV20-1 and TRBJ2-7; 7 bases match TRBD2. Germline CDR1 and CDR2: DFQATT and SNEGSKA (reference sequence). The CDR3 loop spans 13 amino acids. The ends lost 1 base at V and 4 bases at J; junction bases unmatched: 4.

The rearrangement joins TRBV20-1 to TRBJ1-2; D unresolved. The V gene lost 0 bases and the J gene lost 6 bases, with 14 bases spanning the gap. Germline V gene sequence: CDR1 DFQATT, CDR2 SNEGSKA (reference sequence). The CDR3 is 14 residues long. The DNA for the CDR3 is TGCAGTGCTAGAGATCCGCTGACCGTAGATGGCTACACCTTC. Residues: CSARDPLTVDGYTF.